One and the same sample provided the 17 T cell receptor beta chains below, sequenced in a study of shared clonotypes between healthy human individuals. Cells designated naive CD8 were CD45RO-negative and were positively selected for CCR7, with terminally differentiated effector memory CD45RA+ cells excluded. The repertoire was sequenced with immunoSEQ multiplex PCR; TCRdb's copy has only in-frame clones and lacks some. The sample consists of 2 million to 2.5 million clones, 85% to 95% of them appearing once. What was sequenced was naive CD8+ T cells sorted from blood. The receptors originated from a man between 18 and 35 years old in good health.

About this clone itself: An end of the junction does not agree with germline; a read error may underlie this. The chain carries TRBV7-7 and TRBJ1-1, with D perhaps TRBD1 (5 bases). In germline, CDR1 is SSHAT, CDR2 FNYEAQ (reference sequence). The CDR3 extends over 13 amino acids. The CDR3 is CASSMGPNTEAFF. DNA of the CDR3: TGTGCTAGCAGCATGGGACCTAACACTGAAGCTTTCTTT. Drawing the rest from reference TRBV7-7 and TRBJ1-1, the complete variable domain is GAGVSQSPRYKVTKRGQDVTLRCDPISSHATLYWYQQALGQGPEFLTYFNYEAQPDKSGLPSDRFSAERPEGSISTLTIQRTEQRDSAMYRCASSMGPNTEAFFGQGTRLTVV.

The genes are TRBV30 and TRBJ2-3; the D gene is possibly TRBD2 (5 bases). The CDR3 totals 13 residues. Germline V CDR1 and CDR2: GTSNPN, SVGIG (reference sequence). The germline V and J ends were trimmed by 4 bases and 2 bases, with 10 bases remaining between them. CDR3 bases: TGTGCCTGGACAAGCCTAGCCACAGATACGCAGTATTTT. Translation gives CAWTSLATDTQYF. The complete variable domain, with remaining parts taken from reference TRBV30 and TRBJ2-3, reads SQTIHQWPATLVQPVGSPLSLECTVEGTSNPNLYWYRQAAGRGLQLLFYSVGIGQISSEVPQNLSASRPQDRQFILSSKKLLLSDSGFYLCAWTSLATDTQYFGPGTRLTVL.

The table lists this clone with a count of one. The chain joins TRBV28 to TRBJ1-3; the D gene is possibly TRBD1 (5 bases). CDR3 length: 15 amino acids. Germline CDR1 MDHEN, CDR2 SYDVKM. Trimming stripped 2 bases from V and 2 bases from J, with 10 bases between. CDR3: CASSLGDSTGNTIYF. The CDR3, as DNA: TGTGCCAGCAGTTTAGGGGACTCAACTGGAAACACCATATATTTT.

The chain couples TRBV29-1 to TRBJ2-7; D unclear. V dropped 4 bases and J dropped 8 bases, with 9 bases sitting between them. CDR1 is SQVTM, CDR2 ANQGSEA, per germline. The CDR3 is made up of 10 amino acids. CDR3 in DNA: TGCAGCGTTGTGGACGGAAAGCAGTACTTC. This encodes CSVVDGKQYF.

V usage is TRBV9 and J usage is TRBJ2-1; 7 positions match TRBD2. The V and J ends lost 0 bases and 8 bases, in that order; junction bases with no gene match: 8. This CDR3 has 15 amino acids. The germline gives CDR1 SGDLS, CDR2 YYNGEE. The CDR3 nucleotides read TGTGCCAGCAGCGTAGATGCGGGAGACTTAGATGAGCAGTTCTTC. Translation gives CASSVDAGDLDEQFF.

This clone was counted once. This CDR3 is CASSLPTGTSPPNNYGYTF. CDR3 DNA sequence: TGTGCCAGCAGCTTGCCAACAGGGACTAGTCCCCCAAATAACTATGGCTACACCTTC. V usage is TRBV5-4 and J usage is TRBJ1-2; the D gene is possibly TRBD1 (6 bases). The CDR3 is 19 amino acids. Germline V gene data show CDR1 as SGHNT and CDR2 as YYREEE (reference sequence). Trimming shortened V by 1 base and J by 1 base, and 23 bases separated the two germline ends.

The chain links TRBV30 to TRBJ2-5; 9 bases are shared with TRBD1. The J call is doubtful: the DNA matches TRBJ2-7 better. The CDR3 is 15 residues long. Germline V gene lookup returns CDR1 GTSNPN and CDR2 SVGIG (reference sequence). This chain's CDR3 is CAWSDPGTGTYEQYF. CDR3 bases: TGTGCCTGGAGCGACCCCGGGACAGGGACCTACGAGCAGTACTTC.

The chain recombines TRBV7-8 with TRBJ2-3, with D possibly called TRBD1 or TRBD2 (5 bases each). The CDR3 spans 15 residues. Germline CDR1 and CDR2: SGHVS and FQNEAQ. The ends were cut back, 2 bases at V and 1 base at J, with 10 bases in the middle. CDR3: CASSLIVGGTDTQYF. DNA for the CDR3: TGTGCCAGCAGCTTAATTGTGGGGGGCACAGATACGCAGTATTTT. The full variable domain, completed using reference TRBV7-8 and TRBJ2-3, is GAGVSQSPRYKVAKRGQDVALRCDPISGHVSLFWYQQALGQGPEFLTYFQNEAQLDKSGLPSDRFFAERPEGSVSTLKIQRTQQEDSAVYLCASSLIVGGTDTQYFGPGTRLTVL.

This chain joins TRBV30 and TRBJ1-1; D gene unclear. Germline V gene lookup returns CDR1 GTSNPN and CDR2 SVGIG (reference sequence). V shed 0 bases and J shed 2 bases, with 13 bases lying between them. The CDR3 is made up of 15 amino acids. The DNA for the CDR3 is TGTGCCTGGAGTGTACGAGGCCCAATTAACACTGAAGCTTTCTTT. Translating it yields CAWSVRGPINTEAFF.

The chain uses TRBV9 and TRBJ1-2; 8 positions agree with TRBD1. This CDR3 is built from 15 residues. V trimming: 0 bases; J trimming: 4 bases; junction bases outside the gene matches: 5. Germline V gene data show CDR1 as SGDLS and CDR2 as YYNGEE. In nucleotides, the CDR3 is TGTGCCAGCAGCGTAGCAGGACAGGGAGGCTATGGCTACACCTTC. Its protein is CASSVAGQGGYGYTF.

About this clone: An end of the junction differs from the germline gene, which may be a read error. The CDR3 reads CTSSLYRGQWEQYF. CDR3 nucleotide sequence: TGTACCAGCAGTTTATACAGGGGGCAATGGGAGCAGTACTTC. The chain recombines TRBV27 with TRBJ2-7; TRBD1 matches at 9 bases. The length of the CDR3 is 14 residues. Germline V lookup: CDR1 MNHEY, CDR2 SMNVEV (reference sequence).

V gene TRBV30 combines with J gene TRBJ1-2; D uncertain. The CDR3 spans 13 residues. Trimming took off 6 bases at V and 2 bases at J, with 13 bases between the two ends. CDR1 GTSNPN and CDR2 SVGIG come from the germline V gene (reference sequence). Written as DNA, the CDR3 is TGTGCCTGCTCTACTGACGAGAACTATGGCTACACCTTC. Translating it yields CACSTDENYGYTF. Together with reference TRBV30 and TRBJ1-2, the CDR3 gives the full variable domain: SQTIHQWPATLVQPVGSPLSLECTVEGTSNPNLYWYRQAAGRGLQLLFYSVGIGQISSEVPQNLSASRPQDRQFILSSKKLLLSDSGFYLCACSTDENYGYTFGSGTRLTVV.

V usage is TRBV11-2 and J usage is TRBJ2-5; no clear D gene. CDR1 and CDR2 (germline): SGHAT, FQNNGV. This CDR3 is built from 13 residues. V was shortened by 3 bases and J by 3 bases, with 8 bases between the two germline ends. Here the CDR3 DNA reads TGTGCCAGCAGCTTTGATGGGGAAGAGACCCAGTACTTC. This encodes CASSFDGEETQYF.

In regard to this clone: This specimen includes other DNA sequences encoding the same CDR3. This chain connects TRBV11-2 to TRBJ2-7; possible D gene TRBD1, 5 bases. CDR1 SGHAT and CDR2 FQNNGV come from the germline V gene. This CDR3 contains 15 residues. The germline V and J ends were trimmed by 1 base and 0 bases, with 10 bases remaining between them. CDR3 sequence reads: CASSLGGQSSYEQYF. As DNA, the CDR3 is TGTGCCAGCAGCTTAGGGGGCCAGAGCTCCTACGAGCAGTACTTC.

CDR3 residues: CASRDQLLGATNEKLFF. The CDR3 nucleotides are TGTGCCAGCAGGGACCAACTGCTTGGAGCAACTAATGAAAAACTGTTTTTT. V is TRBV2 and J is TRBJ1-4; unclear D gene. Trimming cost V 6 bases and J 0 bases, with 17 bases left between them. Germline CDR1 and CDR2: SNHLY and FYNNEI. The CDR3 loop spans 17 amino acids.

The chain joins TRBV27 to TRBJ1-1; D may be TRBD1 (5 bases). The V gene's germline CDR1 is MNHEY and CDR2 SMNVEV (reference sequence). Trimming shortened V by 5 bases and J by 2 bases, and 9 bases separated the two germline ends. The CDR3 runs to 13 residues. CDR3 nucleotide sequence: TGTGCCAGCAGTCTAGGACATAACACTGAAGCTTTCTTT. Its translation: CASSLGHNTEAFF.

The J gene is TRBJ1-2, the V gene TRBV5-3, with 7 bases that match TRBD1. TRBV5-3 is identified as an open reading frame with a role that is uncertain. V shed 2 bases and J 4 bases; nucleotides not matched to a gene: 2. The CDR3 consists of 13 residues. CDR3 protein: CARSFSGGYGYTF. The CDR3 coding sequence is TGTGCCAGAAGCTTCTCAGGGGGCTATGGCTACACCTTC.